The 9 T cell receptor beta chains reported below all come from one sample, sequenced in a study of blood T cell repertoires in COVID-19 (dated by TCRdb to 2020 to 2022). Libraries were prepared through the immunoSEQ multiplex PCR assay. This is the immuneACCESS table as TCRdb keeps it, with only in-frame sequences that have V and J called. A part of the clones is gone; compared with another copy, unresolved V genes explain less than half, and the rest is unexplained. This sample is represented by more than 80,000 clones; 80% to 90% of them were singletons. Around 10% of the sample lies in the top ten. The sample taken for sequencing was peripheral blood. These receptors came from an elderly man with acute or convalescent COVID-19.

V is TRBV19 and J is TRBJ1-1; 11 bases match TRBD1. Unmatched junction bases numbered 7, after V lost 7 bases and J lost 6 bases. This CDR3 spans 14 amino acids. Germline V lookup: CDR1 LNHDA, CDR2 SQIVND (reference sequence). The CDR3 DNA is TGTGCCAGTACCCTCGGGACAGGGGGTTCTGAAGCTTTCTTT. This translates into CASTLGTGGSEAFF.

V and J are TRBV9 and TRBJ1-2, with D possibly matching TRBD1 (6 bases). Germline CDR1 and CDR2: SGDLS and YYNGEE. CDR3 size: 16 residues. The V gene lost 3 bases and the J gene lost 4 bases, with 19 bases spanning the gap. DNA of the CDR3: TGTGCCAGCAGCGCGGGAGGGGGGGCGCAAGTCTATGGCTACACCTTC. Its translation: CASSAGGGAQVYGYTF.

This chain uses TRBV28 with TRBJ2-7, with 11 positions matching TRBD2. The V segment lost 6 bases and the J segment 0 bases; nucleotides outside the gene matches: 4. Per the germline V gene, CDR1 is MDHEN and CDR2 is SYDVKM. CDR3 length: 15 amino acids. The CDR3 spells CASSIGLAGSYEQYF. The CDR3 DNA reads TGTGCCAGCAGCATAGGACTAGCGGGCTCCTACGAGCAGTACTTC.

V gene TRBV18 combines with J gene TRBJ2-7; the D gene is possibly TRBD1 (6 bases). The germline CDR1 and CDR2 sequences are KGHSH and LQKENI. This CDR3 is built from 14 residues. V lost 2 bases and J lost 1, with 9 bases in between. The CDR3 region is CASSPVDSSYEQYF. Here the CDR3 DNA reads TGTGCCAGCTCACCAGTGGACAGTTCCTACGAGCAGTACTTC. Complete variable domain (other parts from reference TRBV18 and TRBJ2-7): NAGVMQNPRHLVRRRGQEARLRCSPMKGHSHVYWYRQLPEEGLKFMVYLQKENIIDESGMPKERFSAEFPKEGPSILRIQQVVRGDSAAYFCASSPVDSSYEQYFGPGTRLTVT.

This chain connects TRBV19 to TRBJ2-1; the D gene is possibly TRBD2 (6 bases). From germline, CDR1 is LNHDA and CDR2 SQIVND (reference sequence). CDR3 length: 16 amino acids. Trimming took off 5 bases at V and 8 bases at J, with 22 bases between the two ends. The CDR3 DNA is TGTGCCAGTAGTTTGTTTGGCGGGGTCAGTGGAGATGAGCAGTTCTTC. This codes for CASSLFGGVSGDEQFF.

This chain links TRBV6-6 with TRBJ1-2; 8 nucleotides align to TRBD1. This CDR3 has 14 amino acids. Germline V CDR1 and CDR2: MNHNY, SVGAGI (reference sequence). V shed 8 bases, J shed 6 bases, and the junction held 11 bases outside the gene matches. CDR3 protein: CASATVGQEDGYTF. The CDR3 bases are TGTGCCAGCGCCACAGTGGGACAGGAGGATGGCTACACCTTC.

This chain links TRBV5-1 with TRBJ2-5; 9 positions match TRBD1. Per the germline V gene, CDR1 is SGHRS and CDR2 is YFSETQ. The V gene end was trimmed by 4 bases and the J gene end by 5 bases; junction bases not matched to a gene: 6. The CDR3 totals 14 residues. In nucleotides, the CDR3 is TGCGCCAGCAGCCTACAGGGGGCGCGGGAGACCCAGTACTTC. Translating it yields CASSLQGARETQYF.

The chain carries TRBV19 and TRBJ1-5; 7 bases map to TRBD1. Germline V gene lookup returns CDR1 LNHDA and CDR2 SQIVND (reference sequence). The CDR3 length is 13 residues. V dropped 10 bases and J dropped 4; count of bases not matched to a gene: 7. CDR3 sequence (DNA): TGTGCCACCGAGGACAGGAGAAATCAGCCCCAGCATTTT. Translating gives CATEDRRNQPQHF.

The V gene is TRBV6-5, the J gene TRBJ2-7, with 9 nucleotides matching TRBD1. Germline values: CDR1 MNHEY, CDR2 SVGAGI. There are 14 residues in the CDR3. J lost 5 bases, V lost 5 bases, and 7 bases had no gene match. CDR3 sequence: CASSNRGRRNEQYF. CDR3 DNA: TGTGCCAGCAGTAACAGGGGGCGCCGTAACGAGCAGTACTTC.